The 8 T cell receptor beta chains in this list originate from one sample, sequenced in a study of circulating and synovial CD4+ cells in juvenile arthritis. Method: immunoSEQ multiplex PCR; TCRdb's copy keeps in-frame clones and lacks some. The top ten hold 2.9% of the sample, which has tens of thousands of clones, 90% to 95% seen once. Sequencing was done on a sample of CD4+ T cells from blood. These receptors all come from a human donor with juvenile idiopathic arthritis.

The J gene is TRBJ2-7, the V gene TRBV5-1, with 9 bases identical to TRBD1. The V and J ends lost 0 bases and 5 bases, in that order; junction bases with no gene match: 15. CDR3 length: 18 amino acids. Germline V gene sequence: CDR1 SGHRS, CDR2 YFSETQ. The CDR3 spells CASSLAPGLGTGSHEQYF. Here the CDR3 DNA reads TGCGCCAGCAGCTTGGCCCCAGGGCTTGGGACAGGGTCCCACGAGCAGTACTTC.

The CDR3 bases are TGTGCCAGCAGTGAGGGGGGCACCGGGGAGCTGTTTTTT. Residues: CASSEGGTGELFF. The chain combines TRBV2 with TRBJ2-2, with a weak D call TRBD2 (6 bases). Germline CDR1 is SNHLY and CDR2 is FYNNEI. V was clipped by 3 bases and J by 4 bases, with 6 bases between them. The CDR3 runs 13 residues. The full variable domain, its missing parts supplied by reference TRBV2 and TRBJ2-2, is EPEVTQTPSHQVTQMGQEVILRCVPISNHLYFYWYRQILGQKVEFLVSFYNNEISEKSEIFDDQFSVERPDGSNFTLKIRSTKLEDSAMYFCASSEGGTGELFFGEGSRLTVL.

The rearrangement joins TRBV6-1 to TRBJ2-7; 9 nucleotides match TRBD1. After removal of 7 bases from V and 0 bases from J, the junction contained 4 bases not matched to a gene. Germline assignment: CDR1 MNHNS and CDR2 SASEGT. The CDR3 extends over 14 amino acids. CDR3 in amino acids: CASIRDRASYEQYF. In DNA, the CDR3 is TGTGCCAGCATCCGGGACAGGGCCTCCTACGAGCAGTACTTC.

The chain recombines TRBV6-4 with TRBJ2-4; D gene ambiguous. The CDR3 extends over 10 amino acids. Germline V gives CDR1 MRHNA, CDR2 SNTAGT. V lost 8 bases to trimming and J lost 16 bases, with 15 bases between them. CDR3 amino acids: CASARLPFYF. The CDR3 nucleotides read TGTGCCAGCGCCAGGCTTCCATTTTACTTC.

The gene calls are TRBV7-6 and TRBJ2-1; D is unresolved. V lost 1 base, J lost 5 bases, and 9 bases lay in between. CDR1 and CDR2 from the germline V gene are SGHVS and FNYEAQ. CDR3 length: 14 residues. The CDR3 protein is CASSLVPGNNEQFF. The CDR3, as DNA: TGTGCCAGCAGCTTAGTTCCAGGAAACAATGAGCAGTTCTTC.

The J gene is TRBJ2-3, the V gene TRBV9; 8 bases agree with TRBD2. Germline V lookup: CDR1 SGDLS, CDR2 YYNGEE. This CDR3 is 15 amino acids long. The V gene end was trimmed by 4 bases and the J gene end by 1 base; junction bases not matched to a gene: 5. As DNA, the CDR3 is TGTGCCAGCAGCTTGGCGGGAGGCCGCACAGATACGCAGTATTTT. Amino acid sequence: CASSLAGGRTDTQYF.

The chain links TRBV4-2 to TRBJ2-3, with D maybe TRBD2 (6 bases). The ends were cut back, 1 base at V and 0 bases at J, with 20 bases in the middle. CDR1 and CDR2 from the germline V gene are LGHNA and YNFKEQ. CDR3 length: 19 amino acids. The CDR3 here is CASSQVELRAGFSTDTQYF. The CDR3 DNA sequence: TGTGCCAGCAGCCAAGTGGAGCTTCGGGCGGGGTTTAGCACAGATACGCAGTATTTT.

CDR3 nucleotides: TGTGCCAGCAGCCGGGGACAGGGGGGGGAAAAACTGTTTTTT. Translating gives CASSRGQGGEKLFF. The gene calls are TRBV7-9 and TRBJ1-4; TRBD1 aligns across 11 bases. The CDR3 sequence is 14 residues long. Looked up from germline, CDR1 is SEHNR and CDR2 is FQNEAQ (reference sequence). J was trimmed by 8 bases and V by 5 bases; bases with no gene match: 4.